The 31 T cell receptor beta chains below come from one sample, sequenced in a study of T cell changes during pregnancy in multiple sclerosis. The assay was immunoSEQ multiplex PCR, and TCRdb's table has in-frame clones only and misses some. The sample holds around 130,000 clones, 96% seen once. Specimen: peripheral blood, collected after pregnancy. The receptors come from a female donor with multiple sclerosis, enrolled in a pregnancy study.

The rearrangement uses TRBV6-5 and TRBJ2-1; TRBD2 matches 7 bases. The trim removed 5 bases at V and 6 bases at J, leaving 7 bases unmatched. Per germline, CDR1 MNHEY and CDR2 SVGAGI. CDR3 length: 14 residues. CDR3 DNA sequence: TGTGCCAGCAGTCTAAAGCGGGAATTCAATGAGCAGTTCTTC. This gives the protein CASSLKREFNEQFF.

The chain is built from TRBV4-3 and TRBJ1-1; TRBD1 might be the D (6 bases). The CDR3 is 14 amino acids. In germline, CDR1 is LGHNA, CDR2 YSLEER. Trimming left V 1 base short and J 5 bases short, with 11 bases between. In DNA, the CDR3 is TGCGCCAGCAGCCAAGGTGTCAGGGGAACTGAAGCTTTCTTT. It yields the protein CASSQGVRGTEAFF.

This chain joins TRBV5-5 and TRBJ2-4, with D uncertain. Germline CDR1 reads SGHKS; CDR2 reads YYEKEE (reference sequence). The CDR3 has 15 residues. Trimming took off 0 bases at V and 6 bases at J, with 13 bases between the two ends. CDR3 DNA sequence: TGTGCCAGCAGCTTGGGAGTTTTGCACGGAAACATTCAGTACTTC. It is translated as CASSLGVLHGNIQYF.

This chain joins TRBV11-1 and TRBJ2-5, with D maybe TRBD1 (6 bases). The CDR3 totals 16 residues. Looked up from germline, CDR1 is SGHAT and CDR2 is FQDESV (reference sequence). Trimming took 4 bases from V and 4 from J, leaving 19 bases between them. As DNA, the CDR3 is TGTGCCAGCAGCTCGTCGGGACACCTTTTGGTAGAGACCCAGTACTTC. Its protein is CASSSSGHLLVETQYF. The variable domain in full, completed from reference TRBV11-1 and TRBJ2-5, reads EAEVAQSPRYKITEKSQAVAFWCDPISGHATLYWYRQILGQGPELLVQFQDESVVDDSQLPKDRFSAERLKGVDSTLKIQPAELGDSAMYLCASSSSGHLLVETQYFGPGTRLLVL.

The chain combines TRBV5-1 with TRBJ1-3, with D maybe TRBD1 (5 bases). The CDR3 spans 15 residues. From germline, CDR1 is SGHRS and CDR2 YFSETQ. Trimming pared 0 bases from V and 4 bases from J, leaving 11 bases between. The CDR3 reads CASSLDQGAGNTIYF. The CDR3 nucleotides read TGCGCCAGCAGCTTGGATCAAGGGGCGGGAAACACCATATATTTT.

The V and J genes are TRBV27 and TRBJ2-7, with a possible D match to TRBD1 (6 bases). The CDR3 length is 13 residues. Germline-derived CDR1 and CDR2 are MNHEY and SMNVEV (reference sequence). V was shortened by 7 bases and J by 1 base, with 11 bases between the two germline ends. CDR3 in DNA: TGTGCCAGCAAGAAGGGGACATCCTACGAGCAGTACTTC. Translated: CASKKGTSYEQYF.

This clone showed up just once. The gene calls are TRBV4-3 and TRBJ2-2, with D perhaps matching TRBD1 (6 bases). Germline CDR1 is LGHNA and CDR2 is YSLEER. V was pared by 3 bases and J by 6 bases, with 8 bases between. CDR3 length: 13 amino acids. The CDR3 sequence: CASSHRGSGELFF. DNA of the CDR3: TGCGCCAGCAGCCACAGGGGATCCGGGGAGCTGTTTTTT.

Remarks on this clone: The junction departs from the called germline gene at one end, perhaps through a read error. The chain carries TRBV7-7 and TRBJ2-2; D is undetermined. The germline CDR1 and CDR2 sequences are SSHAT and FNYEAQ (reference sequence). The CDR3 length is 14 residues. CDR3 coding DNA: TGTGCTAGCAGCTTAGACACCCCAAACGGGGAGCTGTTTTTT. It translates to CASSLDTPNGELFF.

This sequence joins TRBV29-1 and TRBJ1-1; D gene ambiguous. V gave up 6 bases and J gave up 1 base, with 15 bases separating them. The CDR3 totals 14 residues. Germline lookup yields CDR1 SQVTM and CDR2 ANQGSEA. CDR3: CSVRQAGWNTEAFF. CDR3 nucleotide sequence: TGCAGCGTCCGCCAGGCGGGGTGGAACACTGAAGCTTTCTTT.

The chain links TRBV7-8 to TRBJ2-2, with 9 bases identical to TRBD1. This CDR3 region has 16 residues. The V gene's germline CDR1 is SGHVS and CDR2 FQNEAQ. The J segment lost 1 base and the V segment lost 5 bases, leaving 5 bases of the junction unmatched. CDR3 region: CASSVDRGRNTGELFF. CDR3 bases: TGTGCCAGCAGCGTCGACAGGGGGAGGAACACCGGGGAGCTGTTTTTT.

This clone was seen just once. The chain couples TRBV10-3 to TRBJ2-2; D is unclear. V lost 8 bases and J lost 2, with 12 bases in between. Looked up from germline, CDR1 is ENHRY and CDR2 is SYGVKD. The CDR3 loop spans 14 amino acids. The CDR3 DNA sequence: TGTGCCATCTTGACGAGCGTTAACACCGGGGAGCTGTTTTTT. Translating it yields CAILTSVNTGELFF.

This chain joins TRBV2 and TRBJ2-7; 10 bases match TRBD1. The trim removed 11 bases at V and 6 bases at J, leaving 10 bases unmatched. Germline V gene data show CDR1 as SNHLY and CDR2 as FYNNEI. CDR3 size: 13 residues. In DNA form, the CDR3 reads TGTGCCGCCCTAGGACAGGGGGTCACCGAGCAGTACTTC. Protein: CAALGQGVTEQYF.

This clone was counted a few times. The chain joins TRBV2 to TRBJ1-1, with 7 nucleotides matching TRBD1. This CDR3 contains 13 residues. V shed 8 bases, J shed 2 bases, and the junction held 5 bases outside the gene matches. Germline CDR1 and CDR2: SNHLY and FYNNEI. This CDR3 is CASPTGLNTEAFF. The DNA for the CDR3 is TGTGCCAGCCCGACAGGGTTAAACACTGAAGCTTTCTTT.

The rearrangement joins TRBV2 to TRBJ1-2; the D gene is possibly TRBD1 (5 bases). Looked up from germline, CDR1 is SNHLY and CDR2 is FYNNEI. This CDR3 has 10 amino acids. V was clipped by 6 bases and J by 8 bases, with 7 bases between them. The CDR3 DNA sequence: TGTGCCAGCAGGGGGCAGGGCTACACCTTC. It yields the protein CASRGQGYTF.

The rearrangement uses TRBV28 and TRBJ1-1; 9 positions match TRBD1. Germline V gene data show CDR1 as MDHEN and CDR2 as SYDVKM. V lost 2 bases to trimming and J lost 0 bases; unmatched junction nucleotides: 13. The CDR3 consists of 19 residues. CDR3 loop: CASSLTQGQGYLMNTEAFF. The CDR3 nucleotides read TGTGCCAGCAGTTTAACCCAGGGACAGGGATACCTAATGAACACTGAAGCTTTCTTT.

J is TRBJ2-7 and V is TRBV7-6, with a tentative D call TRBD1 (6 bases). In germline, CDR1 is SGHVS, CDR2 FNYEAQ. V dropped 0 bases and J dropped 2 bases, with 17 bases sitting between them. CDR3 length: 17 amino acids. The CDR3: CASSLAGGGSTAYEQYF. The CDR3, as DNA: TGTGCCAGCAGCTTAGCAGGGGGTGGGAGTACTGCCTACGAGCAGTACTTC.

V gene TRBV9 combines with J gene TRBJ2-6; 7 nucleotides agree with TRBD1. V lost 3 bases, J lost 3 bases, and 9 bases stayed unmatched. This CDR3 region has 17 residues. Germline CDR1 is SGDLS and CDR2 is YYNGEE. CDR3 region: CASSADRVVGGANVLTF. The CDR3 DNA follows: TGTGCCAGCAGCGCTGACAGGGTTGTCGGTGGGGCCAACGTCCTGACTTTC.

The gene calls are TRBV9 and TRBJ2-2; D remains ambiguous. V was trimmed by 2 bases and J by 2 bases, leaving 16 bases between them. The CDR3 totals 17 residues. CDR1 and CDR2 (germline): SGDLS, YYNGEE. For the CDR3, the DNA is TGTGCCAGCAGCGTGGCGGCGGCAGCAGTTAACACCGGGGAGCTGTTTTTT. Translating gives CASSVAAAAVNTGELFF.

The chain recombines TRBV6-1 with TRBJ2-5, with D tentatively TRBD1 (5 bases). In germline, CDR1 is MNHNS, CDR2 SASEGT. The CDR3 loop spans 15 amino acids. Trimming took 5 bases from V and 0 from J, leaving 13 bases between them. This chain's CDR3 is CASSHPTGYQETQYF. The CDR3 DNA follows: TGTGCCAGCAGTCACCCTACAGGTTACCAAGAGACCCAGTACTTC.

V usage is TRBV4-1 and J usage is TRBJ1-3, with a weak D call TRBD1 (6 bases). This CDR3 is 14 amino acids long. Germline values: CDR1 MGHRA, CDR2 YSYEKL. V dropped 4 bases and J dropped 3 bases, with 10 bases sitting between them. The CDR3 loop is CASSPGQIGNTIYF. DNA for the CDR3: TGCGCCAGCAGCCCCGGACAGATTGGAAACACCATATATTTT.

CDR3 DNA: TGTGCCAGCAGGTTGGGCAGGGAAGCTTTCTTT. Translated, it gives CASRLGREAFF. This rearrangement joins TRBV7-9 to TRBJ1-1; D uncertain. There are 11 residues in the CDR3. Deletions cut 6 bases from V and 8 bases from J, with 10 bases between. Germline-derived CDR1 and CDR2 are SEHNR and FQNEAQ (reference sequence).

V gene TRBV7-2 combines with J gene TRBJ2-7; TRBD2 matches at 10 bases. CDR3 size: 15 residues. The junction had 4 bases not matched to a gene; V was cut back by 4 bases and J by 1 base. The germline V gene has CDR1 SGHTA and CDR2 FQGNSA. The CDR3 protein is CASSSKLAGSYEQYF. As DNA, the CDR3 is TGTGCCAGCAGCTCCAAACTAGCGGGATCCTACGAGCAGTACTTC.

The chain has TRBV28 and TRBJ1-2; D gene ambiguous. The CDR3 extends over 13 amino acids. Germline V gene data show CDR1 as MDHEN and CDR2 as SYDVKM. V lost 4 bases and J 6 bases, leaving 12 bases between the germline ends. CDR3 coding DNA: TGTGCCAGCAGTTCCCAATTGAGGAATGGCTACACCTTC. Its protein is CASSSQLRNGYTF.

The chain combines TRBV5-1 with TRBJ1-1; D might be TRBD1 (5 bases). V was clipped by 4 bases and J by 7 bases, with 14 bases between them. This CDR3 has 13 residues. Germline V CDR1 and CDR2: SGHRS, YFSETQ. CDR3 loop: CASSQPRQNEAFF. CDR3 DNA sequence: TGCGCCAGCAGCCAGCCTAGACAGAATGAAGCTTTCTTT.

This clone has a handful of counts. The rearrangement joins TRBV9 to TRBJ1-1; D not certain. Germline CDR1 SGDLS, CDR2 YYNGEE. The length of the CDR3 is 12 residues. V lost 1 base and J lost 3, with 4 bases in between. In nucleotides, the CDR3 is TGTGCCAGCAGCGTATCGGACACTGAAGCTTTCTTT. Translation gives CASSVSDTEAFF.

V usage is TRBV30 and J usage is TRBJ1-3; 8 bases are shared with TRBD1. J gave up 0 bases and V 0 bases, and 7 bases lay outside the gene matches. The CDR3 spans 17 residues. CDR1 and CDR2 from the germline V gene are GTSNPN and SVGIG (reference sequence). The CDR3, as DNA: TGTGCCTGGAGTGTGTTCAGGGGGCAAGCCTCTGGAAACACCATATATTTT. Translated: CAWSVFRGQASGNTIYF.

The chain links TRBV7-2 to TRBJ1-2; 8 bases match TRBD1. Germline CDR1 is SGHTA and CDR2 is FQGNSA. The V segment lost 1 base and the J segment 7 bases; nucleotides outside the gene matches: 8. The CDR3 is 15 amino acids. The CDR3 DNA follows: TGTGCCAGCAGCTTAGGTTTTTCGGGGACAGGTGGCTACACCTTC. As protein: CASSLGFSGTGGYTF.

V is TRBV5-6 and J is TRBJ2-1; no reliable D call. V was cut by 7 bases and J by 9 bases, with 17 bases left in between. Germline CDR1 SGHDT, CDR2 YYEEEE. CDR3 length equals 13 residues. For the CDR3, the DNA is TGTGCCAGCTCTCCCGGGTCCCTCGTTGAGCAGTTCTTC. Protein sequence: CASSPGSLVEQFF.

For the CDR3, the DNA is TGTGCCAGCAGTTTATCTCAGGGCACAGATACGCAGTATTTT. This translates into CASSLSQGTDTQYF. The chain recombines TRBV28 with TRBJ2-3; D is uncertain. This CDR3 spans 14 amino acids. Germline assignment: CDR1 MDHEN and CDR2 SYDVKM. V was clipped by 1 base and J by 1 base, with 6 bases between them.

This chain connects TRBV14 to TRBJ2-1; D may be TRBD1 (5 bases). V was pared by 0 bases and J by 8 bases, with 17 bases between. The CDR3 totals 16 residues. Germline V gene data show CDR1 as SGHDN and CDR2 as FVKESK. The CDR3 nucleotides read TGTGCCAGCAGCCAAGACGTGGGGCCTTACGTCCATGAGCAGTTCTTC. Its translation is CASSQDVGPYVHEQFF.

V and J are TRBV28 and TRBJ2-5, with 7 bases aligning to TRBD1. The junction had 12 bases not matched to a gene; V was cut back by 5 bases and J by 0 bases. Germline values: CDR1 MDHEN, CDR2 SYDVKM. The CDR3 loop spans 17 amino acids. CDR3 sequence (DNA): TGTGCCAGCAGTCCCCCTCCCCCGGACAGGAACCAAGAGACCCAGTACTTC. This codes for CASSPPPPDRNQETQYF.